The T cell receptor beta chain under discussion was sequenced for a study of T cell clonality in common variable immunodeficiency (dated by TCRdb to the mid-2010s). This clone was observed at least ten times. Its antigen is unknown. Coverage ceases 3 residues before the CDR3 finishes, and the germline J gene fills in the end. Findings and caveats that apply to the study as a whole: Even though DNA input was equal, the average per sample came to 82,000 or so unique sequences for controls compared with roughly 30,000 for CVID samples. Correlations of repertoire features with clinical complications were constrained by heterogeneity among patients within the CVID cohort. Fewer TCRbeta clones were shared among CVID subjects than among healthy controls (p < 0.0001). Increased TCRbeta clonality was found in CVID subjects compared with healthy controls (t-test p = 0.018), with the increase being most characteristic of about a third of subjects. The authors noted that sequencing repertoires of T cell subpopulations would be needed to clarify what caused the increased clonality in CVID. Fewer deletions and N-nucleotide insertions were reportedly observed in CVID TCRbeta sequences, and highly modified clones with 13 or more V deletions were reportedly absent from CVID TCRbeta sequences.

Predominantly Caucasian heritage was noted among both the CVID patients and the healthy controls. Heparinized peripheral whole blood samples of about 4.5 to 8.5 ml were obtained from each donor. Genomic DNA from adults with common variable immune deficiency (CVID) and from healthy adult controls was used for sequencing of TCRbeta CDR3 repertoires. There were about 22 healthy adult volunteers in the control group (12 female and 10 or so male), ranging in age from roughly 23 to 70 years, with a mean age of around 34. Diluted blood was density-centrifuged over Hypaque 1077 or Ficoll-Paque to isolate peripheral blood mononuclear cells. Genomic DNA was obtained from unsorted mononuclear cells through either Qiagen column purification or a centrifugation-based method. Equivalent amounts of genomic DNA from CVID and control samples were used as sequencing input. For every sample, a 60 bp segment covering the rearranged TCRbeta CDR3 region was amplified and then sequenced. The immunoSEQ assay, a bias-corrected multiplex PCR combined with high-throughput sequencing, was used for TCRbeta amplification. The original methods were these. Every unique nucleotide sequence counted as a clone and was annotated with V, D and J genes, copy number and frequency. Sequences were labeled productive if in frame, and non-productive if out of frame or containing stop codons. As previously described, clonality was calculated on the basis of Shannon's entropy. The predicted amino acid sequences of productive clones were used to derive the mean CDR3 Kyte-Doolittle hydropathy. Hierarchical clustering of scaled V gene usage was performed with the R hclust function using Manhattan distance and complete linkage. Clone sharing by CDR3 amino acid sequence was assessed by resampling 12 repertoires per group over 100 rounds. The repertoires were screened for some 70 published EBV-specific TCRbeta sequences and roughly 240 published CMV-specific TCRbeta sequences. A couple of CVID samples that yielded fewer than 10,000 sequences were excluded from the analysis, so fewer than 45 CVID repertoires were retained. TCRdb obtained this table from immuneACCESS and retained in-frame rearrangements with V and J assigned. These tables miss some clones; where compared with another copy, unresolved V genes account for less than half of the shortfall, and the remainder is unexplained. V, J and clone size derive from that table, while D and trimming were established from the DNA sequence. The table puts tens of thousands of clones in this sample, none counted just once. Roughly 6% of the sample belongs to the ten largest clones.

V is shortened by 3 bases, J by 2 bases, and the region joining them spans 10 bases. Inclusive of the bounding cysteine and phenylalanine, the CDR3 is 13 residues long. Only the CDR3 bases that were read are kept: 30 of them, in frame from base 1. In the germline V gene (reference sequence), CDR1 corresponds to GTSNPN and CDR2 to SVGIG. Sample: peripheral blood mononuclear cells. Recombination linked TRBV30 to TRBJ2-5; TRBD2 is a weak D gene call, 7 bases matching. The sequence came from a person aged 18 to 75 in good health. The encoded CDR3 is CAWSGGRQETQYF. The sequenced part of the CDR3 DNA is TGTGCCTGGAGCGGGGGGCGGCAAGAGACC.